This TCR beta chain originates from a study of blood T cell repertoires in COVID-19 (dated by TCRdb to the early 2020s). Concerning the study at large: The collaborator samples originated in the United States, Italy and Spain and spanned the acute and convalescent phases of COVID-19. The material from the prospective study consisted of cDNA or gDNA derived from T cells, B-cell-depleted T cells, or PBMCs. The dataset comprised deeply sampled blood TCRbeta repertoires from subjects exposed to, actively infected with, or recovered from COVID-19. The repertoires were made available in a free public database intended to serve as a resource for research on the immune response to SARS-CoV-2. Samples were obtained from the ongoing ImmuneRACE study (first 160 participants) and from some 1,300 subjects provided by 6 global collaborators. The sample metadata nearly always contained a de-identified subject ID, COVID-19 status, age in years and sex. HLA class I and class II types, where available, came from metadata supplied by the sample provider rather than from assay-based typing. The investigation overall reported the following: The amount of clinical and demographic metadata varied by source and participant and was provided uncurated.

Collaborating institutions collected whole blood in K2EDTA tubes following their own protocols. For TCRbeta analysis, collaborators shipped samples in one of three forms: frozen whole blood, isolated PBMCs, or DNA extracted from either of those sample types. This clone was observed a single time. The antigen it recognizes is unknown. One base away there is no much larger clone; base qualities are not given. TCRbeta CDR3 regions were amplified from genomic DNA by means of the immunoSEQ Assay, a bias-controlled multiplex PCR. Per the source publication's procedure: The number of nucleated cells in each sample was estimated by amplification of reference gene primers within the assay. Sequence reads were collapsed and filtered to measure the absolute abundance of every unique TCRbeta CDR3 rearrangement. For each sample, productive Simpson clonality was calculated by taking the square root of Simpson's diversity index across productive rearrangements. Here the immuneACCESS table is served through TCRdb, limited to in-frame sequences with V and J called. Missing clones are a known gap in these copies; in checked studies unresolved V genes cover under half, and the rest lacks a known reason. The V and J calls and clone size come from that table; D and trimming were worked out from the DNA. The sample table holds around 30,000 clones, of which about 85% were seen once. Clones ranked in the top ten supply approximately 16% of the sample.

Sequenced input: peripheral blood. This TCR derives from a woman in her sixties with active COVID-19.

Here the CDR3 is given as CASSLIGSGGLSGNEQFF. The sequenced DNA: TGTGCCAGCAGTTTAATTGGTAGCGGGGGCCTGTCGGGCAATGAGCAGTTCTTC. The V and J segments used are TRBV28 and TRBJ2-1; 9 bases in the middle match TRBD2. V loses 2 bases at its end and J loses 6 bases; junction bases beyond the gene matches: 14. There are 18 amino acids in the CDR3, from cysteine to phenylalanine inclusive. The entry retains the CDR3 DNA only, 54 bases that are in frame from base 1. Reading the germline V gene gives CDR1 MDHEN and CDR2 SYDVKM.